These 16 T cell receptor beta chains were all obtained from the same sample, sequenced in a study of T cells in Graves' hyperthyroidism and ophthalmopathy. Template material for amplifying TCR beta CDR3 regions consisted of RNA transcripts. First-round RT-PCR with HTBI primers amplified the TCR CDR3 region. TCRdb passed the multiplex PCR reads through MiXCR, listing each CDR3 protein once. This sample has a few hundred thousand distinct CDR3 sequences, with approximately 15% found just once. Sequencing used blood. Receptors originate from a woman aged 25 to 39 with Graves' hyperthyroidism.

This clonotype occurred many times. The chain is built from TRBV2 and TRBJ2-3; TRBD2 is a possible D gene (6 bases). V was trimmed by 8 bases and J by 4 bases, leaving 16 bases between them. The germline gives CDR1 SNHLY, CDR2 FYNNEI. The length of the CDR3 is 14 residues. The CDR3 nucleotides read TGTGCCAGCGGCCTGCGGGGCCGGGCAGATACGCAGTATTTT. This codes for CASGLRGRADTQYF.

The rearrangement joins TRBV4-1 to TRBJ2-1; a weak D match, TRBD2 (6 bases). The CDR3 length is 19 residues. Trimming removed 0 bases from V and 6 bases from J, with 24 bases in between. Looked up from germline, CDR1 is MGHRA and CDR2 is YSYEKL. The CDR3 sequence is CASSQDLTVGGIRGNEQFF. CDR3 in DNA: TGCGCCAGCAGCCAAGATTTAACGGTGGGCGGGATTAGAGGCAATGAGCAGTTCTTC.

This clonotype was seen a few times. The V gene is TRBV20-1, the J gene TRBJ2-5; 12 bases agree with TRBD1. J was trimmed by 5 bases and V by 6 bases; bases with no gene match: 4. Germline V gives CDR1 DFQATT, CDR2 SNEGSKA (reference sequence). CDR3 length: 13 residues. CDR3 sequence: CSAGTGGRETQYF. For the CDR3, the DNA is TGCAGTGCGGGGACAGGGGGCAGGGAGACCCAGTACTTC.

The table lists this clonotype with many counts. CDR3 protein: CASSLWVGGTYEQYF. CDR3 in DNA: TGTGCCAGCAGCTTATGGGTTGGGGGCACCTACGAGCAGTACTTC. This rearrangement joins TRBV7-3 to TRBJ2-7, with D maybe TRBD1 (6 bases). Germline CDR1 SGHTA, CDR2 FQGTGA. CDR3 length: 15 amino acids. V was shortened by 2 bases and J by 2 bases, with 13 bases between the two germline ends.

There are many counts of this clonotype. The rearrangement links TRBV11-2 to TRBJ2-5; D gene uncertain. Germline values: CDR1 SGHAT, CDR2 FQNNGV. This CDR3 region has 14 residues. V gave up 5 bases and J gave up 4 bases, with 14 bases separating them. The CDR3 is CASSHRSVGETQYF. The CDR3 DNA reads TGTGCCAGCAGCCACCGATCGGTGGGAGAGACCCAGTACTTC. The full variable domain, rest sourced from reference TRBV11-2 and TRBJ2-5, is EAGVAQSPRYKIIEKRQSVAFWCNPISGHATLYWYQQILGQGPKLLIQFQNNGVVDDSQLPKDRFSAERLKGVDSTLKIQPAKLEDSAVYLCASSHRSVGETQYFGPGTRLLVL.

The V and J genes are TRBV29-1 and TRBJ1-2; D is perhaps TRBD1 (6 bases). The CDR3 length is 12 residues. V was cut by 7 bases and J by 8 bases, with 17 bases left in between. Germline V gene sequence: CDR1 SQVTM, CDR2 ANQGSEA. As DNA, the CDR3 is TGCAGCGCCCATGGGGGCCTTGGGGGCTACACCTTC. Its protein is CSAHGGLGGYTF.

The J gene is TRBJ2-7, the V gene TRBV20-1; 9 bases are a match to TRBD1. The germline V gene has CDR1 DFQATT and CDR2 SNEGSKA (reference sequence). V shed 6 bases, J shed 4 bases, and the junction held 7 bases outside the gene matches. The CDR3 contains 13 residues. The CDR3 here is CSAAGTGQYEQYF. CDR3 DNA sequence: TGCAGTGCGGCCGGGACAGGGCAATACGAGCAGTACTTC.

This clonotype was recorded at least ten times. This chain connects TRBV3-1 to TRBJ1-1; D unclear. Per germline, CDR1 LGHDT and CDR2 YNNKEL (reference sequence). The V gene lost 1 base and the J gene lost 1 base, with 7 bases spanning the gap. The CDR3 contains 14 residues. This CDR3 reads CASSQGGGNTEAFF. CDR3 nucleotides: TGTGCCAGCAGCCAAGGGGGAGGGAACACTGAAGCTTTCTTT.

This clonotype was recorded at least ten times. CDR3 nucleotide sequence: TGTGCCAGCAAAGGGGGCGAGACTGAAGCTTTCTTT. This sequence encodes CASKGGETEAFF. V is TRBV12-3 or TRBV12-4 and J is TRBJ1-1, with TRBD1 identical over 7 bases. CDR3 size: 12 residues. The ends lost 7 bases at V and 5 bases at J; junction bases unmatched: 4.

This clonotype was counted between two and nine times. V usage is TRBV2 and J usage is TRBJ1-3; D gene uncertain. The length of the CDR3 is 13 residues. Trimming shortened V by 6 bases and J by 2 bases, and 8 bases separated the two germline ends. Germline V gene data show CDR1 as SNHLY and CDR2 as FYNNEI. In DNA, the CDR3 is TGTGCCAGCAGGGATCAAGCTGGAAACACCATATATTTT. It yields the protein CASRDQAGNTIYF.

The sample holds a few counts of this clonotype. The J gene is TRBJ1-5, the V gene TRBV28; weak D call: TRBD1 (5 bases). This CDR3 is built from 15 residues. Germline V gives CDR1 MDHEN, CDR2 SYDVKM. V lost 2 bases and J 2 bases, leaving 10 bases between the germline ends. The CDR3 reads CASSLARVGNQPQHF. The CDR3 DNA is TGTGCCAGCAGTTTAGCCAGGGTCGGCAATCAGCCCCAGCATTTT. The full variable domain, in which reference TRBV28 and TRBJ1-5 provide the parts outside the CDR3, is DVKVTQSSRYLVKRTGEKVFLECVQDMDHENMFWYRQDPGLGLRLIYFSYDVKMKEKGDIPEGYSVSREKKERFSLILESASTNQTSMYLCASSLARVGNQPQHFGDGTRLSIL.

This clonotype was detected ten times or more. This sequence joins TRBV7-2 and TRBJ2-1; D gene ambiguous. Germline values: CDR1 SGHTA, CDR2 FQGNSA. V lost 2 bases and J lost 3, with 11 bases in between. The CDR3 contains 15 residues. DNA of the CDR3: TGTGCCAGCAGCTTATCCGGGCAGAGCTACAATGAGCAGTTCTTC. Its protein is CASSLSGQSYNEQFF.

V gene TRBV2 combines with J gene TRBJ2-1; D is unresolved. Germline V gene data show CDR1 as SNHLY and CDR2 as FYNNEI. The V end was cut by 5 bases, the J end by 5 bases, with 10 bases between. The CDR3 totals 13 residues. The CDR3 loop reads CASSSYPNNEQFF. Written as DNA, the CDR3 is TGTGCCAGCAGTTCCTACCCTAACAATGAGCAGTTCTTC.

This clonotype was seen at least ten times. J is TRBJ2-1 and V is TRBV10-3, with 15 nucleotides matching TRBD2. The junction had 4 bases not matched to a gene; V was cut back by 5 bases and J by 11 bases. CDR1 is ENHRY and CDR2 is SYGVKD in the germline V gene. CDR3 length equals 14 residues. The CDR3 bases are TGTGCCATCAGTTCCGGGACTAGCGGGAGGCAGCAGTTCTTC. Its protein is CAISSGTSGRQQFF.

J is TRBJ2-5 and V is TRBV5-1; D is uncertain. The V end lost 2 bases, the J end lost 0 bases, and 8 bases lay between the germline ends. This CDR3 region has 14 residues. The germline V gene encodes CDR1 SGHRS and CDR2 YFSETQ. CDR3 nucleotide sequence: TGCGCCAGCAGCTTACAACCCTACCAAGAGACCCAGTACTTC. Its protein is CASSLQPYQETQYF.

This clonotype has just a few counts. The gene calls are TRBV4-1 and TRBJ2-1; 8 positions agree with TRBD1. Germline V gene data show CDR1 as MGHRA and CDR2 as YSYEKL. This CDR3 is 15 amino acids long. The V and J ends lost 3 bases and 6 bases, in that order; junction bases with no gene match: 7. The CDR3 loop is CASSQTGVSSNEQFF. The CDR3 DNA reads TGCGCCAGCAGCCAGACAGGGGTGTCTAGCAATGAGCAGTTCTTC.